The 10 T cell receptor beta chains in this list originate from one sample, sequenced in a study of PD-L1 blockade in urothelial cancer. Generated by immunoSEQ multiplex PCR, the TCRdb table keeps only in-frame clones and is missing some. The sample gives roughly 120,000 clones, around 89% of which show up once; over 1.5% is in the top ten. Time point reported: peripheral blood 6 weeks after treatment start. The source was PBMCs, collected around atezolizumab (anti-PD-L1) treatment. These receptors came from a man aged 55 to 69 with urothelial cancer.

V gene TRBV7-2 combines with J gene TRBJ2-7; D is undetermined. The germline V gene encodes CDR1 SGHTA and CDR2 FQGNSA. This CDR3 comprises 15 residues. V lost 1 base and J 0 bases, leaving 10 bases between the germline ends. Here the CDR3 DNA reads TGTGCCAGCAGCTTAGAGCTCCACAGCTCCTACGAGCAGTACTTC. Protein: CASSLELHSSYEQYF.

A few counts support this clone. This chain joins TRBV4-2 and TRBJ1-6, with 10 bases lining up with TRBD1. The trim removed 4 bases at V and 7 bases at J, leaving 4 bases unmatched. Per germline, CDR1 LGHNA and CDR2 YNFKEQ. The CDR3 consists of 15 residues. The CDR3 nucleotides are TGTGCCAGCAGCCCCAGGGGACAGGGGAATTCACCCCTCCACTTT. It yields the protein CASSPRGQGNSPLHF.

The CDR3 loop is CASSLGLGQYNEQFF. CDR3 bases: TGTGCCAGCAGCTTAGGCCTGGGACAATACAATGAGCAGTTCTTC. This chain connects TRBV11-2 to TRBJ2-1; D perhaps matches TRBD1 (6 bases). Per the germline V gene, CDR1 is SGHAT and CDR2 is FQNNGV. V was trimmed by 1 base and J by 4 bases, leaving 11 bases between them. The CDR3 runs to 15 residues. The full variable domain, with the rest looked up from reference TRBV11-2 and TRBJ2-1, is EAGVAQSPRYKIIEKRQSVAFWCNPISGHATLYWYQQILGQGPKLLIQFQNNGVVDDSQLPKDRFSAERLKGVDSTLKIQPAKLEDSAVYLCASSLGLGQYNEQFFGPGTRLTVL.

A few counts support this clone. The V gene is TRBV9, the J gene TRBJ2-5; 10 nucleotides agree with TRBD1. Trimming removed 4 bases from V and 3 bases from J; junction bases left unmatched: 18. The CDR3 totals 19 residues. Per the germline V gene, CDR1 is SGDLS and CDR2 is YYNGEE. The CDR3 DNA is TGTGCCAGCAGCTATTCCGACAGGGGGCTCGTAAAGGCCGAAGAGACCCAGTACTTC. It translates to CASSYSDRGLVKAEETQYF.

The chain has TRBV23-1 and TRBJ1-3, with D unresolved. TRBV23-1 is annotated as an ORF whose role is uncertain. The CDR3 extends over 13 amino acids. V was cut by 9 bases and J by 5 bases, with 14 bases left in between. DNA of the CDR3: TGCGCCAGTACGGAGAGGGCCAGAAACACCATATATTTT. Translated: CASTERARNTIYF.

Only one count was recorded for this clone. This rearrangement joins TRBV7-2 to TRBJ2-7, with a weak D call TRBD1 (5 bases). The germline CDR1 and CDR2 sequences are SGHTA and FQGNSA. The CDR3 has 15 residues. Trimming took off 1 base at V and 4 bases at J, with 14 bases between the two ends. This CDR3 reads CASSLDPTGPYEQYF. The CDR3 bases are TGTGCCAGCAGCTTAGACCCTACAGGACCTTACGAGCAGTACTTC.

The chain uses TRBV5-6 and TRBJ1-3, with a weak D call TRBD1 (5 bases). In germline, CDR1 is SGHDT, CDR2 YYEEEE. This CDR3 spans 16 amino acids. V lost 4 bases, J lost 0 bases, and 14 bases lay in between. The CDR3: CASSQDTASSGNTIYF. In DNA, the CDR3 is TGTGCCAGCAGCCAGGACACGGCCTCCTCTGGAAACACCATATATTTT. Full variable domain (missing parts from reference TRBV5-6 and TRBJ1-3): DAGVTQSPTHLIKTRGQQVTLRCSPKSGHDTVSWYQQALGQGPQFIFQYYEEEERQRGNFPDRFSGHQFPNYSSELNVNALLLGDSALYLCASSQDTASSGNTIYFGEGSWLTVV.

The V and J genes are TRBV29-1 and TRBJ2-1; the D is unclear. The V gene lost 4 bases and the J gene lost 0 bases, with 19 bases spanning the gap. This CDR3 is built from 17 residues. The germline CDR1 and CDR2 sequences are SQVTM and ANQGSEA. In DNA form, the CDR3 reads TGCAGCGTTGCTGGTGGGCAGAAAGTTAGCTCCTACAATGAGCAGTTCTTC. Translation gives CSVAGGQKVSSYNEQFF.

This chain uses TRBV7-7 with TRBJ2-5, with 7 bases aligning to TRBD1. Germline-derived CDR1 and CDR2 are SSHAT and FNYEAQ (reference sequence). Trimming took 5 bases from V and 5 from J; bases not matched to a gene: 5. CDR3 size: 13 residues. The DNA of the CDR3 is TGTGCCAGCAGCAAAGACAGGGAGGAGACCCAGTACTTC. It codes for CASSKDREETQYF.

This clone occurred a few times. CDR3 sequence (DNA): TGTGCCAGCAGACCCCGTGGGACAGAGAGAGCGGGAGGGCCAAATACGCAGTATTTT. Amino acid sequence: CASRPRGTERAGGPNTQYF. The J gene is TRBJ2-3, the V gene TRBV7-9, with 10 bases that match TRBD2. Looked up from germline, CDR1 is SEHNR and CDR2 is FQNEAQ (reference sequence). V shed 6 bases, J shed 7 bases, and the junction held 22 bases outside the gene matches. This CDR3 is built from 19 residues. Full variable domain (outside the CDR3, taken from reference TRBV7-9 and TRBJ2-3): DTGVSQNPRHKITKRGQNVTFRCDPISEHNRLYWYRQTLGQGPEFLTYFQNEAQLEKSRLLSDRFSAERPKGSFSTLEIQRTEQGDSAMYLCASRPRGTERAGGPNTQYFGPGTRLTVL.